The 18 T cell receptor beta chains below were found in one sample sequenced in a study of cytomegalovirus exposure and HLA in healthy donors. A multiplex PCR was run with 60 Vbeta primers and 13 Jbeta primers. Some clones are missing from TCRdb's copy, which holds only in-frame ones; the method was immunoSEQ multiplex PCR. The sample includes 95,000 to 150,000 clones, around three fifths of them seen just once. Sequenced: PBMCs. Source of these receptors: a woman between 40 and 55 years old in good health and CMV-seropositive.

This clone was seen a handful of times. The V gene is TRBV5-4, the J gene TRBJ2-5, with 7 bases fitting TRBD1. This CDR3 is 14 amino acids long. The V gene's germline CDR1 is SGHNT and CDR2 YYREEE (reference sequence). V trimming: 1 base; J trimming: 2 bases; junction bases outside the gene matches: 2. CDR3 in DNA: TGTGCCAGCAGCTTGTCGGGACAGCAAGAGACCCAGTACTTC. It specifies CASSLSGQQETQYF.

The sample holds a few counts of this clone. The rearrangement links TRBV6-5 to TRBJ1-1; D is possibly TRBD1 (6 bases). Germline-derived CDR1 and CDR2 are MNHEY and SVGAGI. CDR3 length: 13 amino acids. The V end lost 0 bases, the J end lost 5 bases, and 7 bases lay between the germline ends. CDR3 bases: TGTGCCAGCAGTTACTCGAGGGGGACTGAAGCTTTCTTT. Protein product: CASSYSRGTEAFF.

CDR3 in DNA: TGTGCCAGCAGTGGACCGGGACACGGCAATCAGCCCCAGCATTTT. Translation: CASSGPGHGNQPQHF. The chain has TRBV6-1 and TRBJ1-5; TRBD1 is a possible D gene (6 bases). The V and J ends lost 4 bases and 2 bases respectively, with 12 bases between them. This CDR3 region has 15 residues. Germline V lookup: CDR1 MNHNS, CDR2 SASEGT.

A few counts support this clone. This rearrangement joins TRBV7-9 to TRBJ2-1; TRBD2 aligns across 8 bases. The V gene end was trimmed by 8 bases and the J gene end by 4 bases; junction bases not matched to a gene: 10. Per the germline V gene, CDR1 is SEHNR and CDR2 is FQNEAQ (reference sequence). This CDR3 has 15 residues. CDR3 sequence: CASGPGGSMYNEQFF. Written as DNA, the CDR3 is TGTGCCAGCGGACCGGGGGGGAGTATGTACAATGAGCAGTTCTTC.

This clone was picked up one time. One end of the junction varies from germline; a read error may be responsible. The chain couples TRBV7-7 to TRBJ2-3; D possibly corresponds to TRBD2 (5 bases). The V gene's germline CDR1 is SSHAT and CDR2 FNYEAQ (reference sequence). This CDR3 is built from 15 residues. Here the CDR3 reads CASSPMAASTDTQYF. The CDR3 DNA reads as TGTGCTAGCAGCCCAATGGCAGCTAGCACAGATACGCAATATTTT.

Only one count was recorded for this clone. The CDR3 region has the DNA TGCAGCGGTCGGACAGGGAGGAATGAAAAACTGTTTTTT. Amino acid sequence: CSGRTGRNEKLFF. The chain couples TRBV29-1 to TRBJ1-4; 8 bases map to TRBD1. Germline trimming cut 7 bases from V and 5 bases from J; bases unmatched to any gene: 6. Germline lookup yields CDR1 SQVTM and CDR2 ANQGSEA. The CDR3 runs 13 residues.

V usage is TRBV6-4 and J usage is TRBJ1-1; 7 bases map to TRBD1. The CDR3 spans 18 residues. In germline, CDR1 is MRHNA, CDR2 SNTAGT. Trimming cost V 5 bases and J 5 bases; bases outside gene matches: 20. CDR3 region: CASSPTTGPVGIITEAFF. Here the CDR3 DNA reads TGTGCCAGCAGTCCGACGACAGGGCCGGTCGGAATAATAACTGAAGCTTTCTTT.

This sequence joins TRBV5-1 and TRBJ2-7, with 9 bases fitting TRBD1. Germline values: CDR1 SGHRS, CDR2 YFSETQ. There are 14 residues in the CDR3. Losses at the gene ends were 4 bases for V and 5 bases for J; bases not matched to a gene: 7. The CDR3: CASSPGQGLNEQYF. CDR3 coding DNA: TGCGCCAGCAGCCCGGGACAGGGCTTGAACGAGCAGTACTTC.

The V and J genes are TRBV7-6 and TRBJ2-7; 10 bases agree with TRBD2. The CDR3 consists of 18 residues. V was clipped by 8 bases and J by 1 base; unmatched bases: 17. Germline lookup yields CDR1 SGHVS and CDR2 FNYEAQ. The CDR3 sequence is CASSLDLRGTSDSYEQYF. The CDR3 DNA reads TGTGCCAGCTCATTAGACCTAAGGGGGACTAGCGATTCCTACGAGCAGTACTTC.

V usage is TRBV29-1 and J usage is TRBJ2-5; no definite D call. This CDR3 comprises 12 residues. Looked up from germline, CDR1 is SQVTM and CDR2 is ANQGSEA. Deletions cut 5 bases from V and 3 bases from J, with 10 bases between. CDR3 amino acids: CSVTIYEETQYF. The CDR3 nucleotides read TGCAGCGTTACAATATATGAAGAGACCCAGTACTTC.

This sequence joins TRBV4-2 and TRBJ2-3, with 10 bases matching TRBD2. Germline values: CDR1 LGHNA, CDR2 YNFKEQ. The CDR3 spans 15 residues. Unmatched junction bases numbered 2, after V lost 1 base and J lost 4 bases. CDR3 DNA sequence: TGTGCCAGCAGCCAAGGGACTAGCGGCGCAGATACGCAGTATTTT. Translation: CASSQGTSGADTQYF.

Here the CDR3 DNA reads TGTGCCAGCAGACGAAGCGGGACTCTGACCAATGAGCAGTTCTTC. Protein: CASRRSGTLTNEQFF. The chain links TRBV7-9 to TRBJ2-1; 7 bases align to TRBD2. The CDR3 consists of 15 residues. Trimming at V came to 6 bases and at J to 6 bases, leaving 11 bases not matched to a gene. CDR1 is SEHNR and CDR2 is FQNEAQ in the germline V gene (reference sequence).

Only a few counts were recorded for this clone. The rearrangement uses TRBV28 and TRBJ2-5; TRBD1 matches 9 bases. Germline CDR1 MDHEN, CDR2 SYDVKM. The CDR3 is 14 amino acids. J was trimmed by 6 bases and V by 2 bases; bases with no gene match: 4. This chain's CDR3 is CASSLGQGWKTQYF. CDR3 coding DNA: TGTGCCAGCAGTTTAGGACAGGGGTGGAAGACCCAGTACTTC.

The chain carries TRBV19 and TRBJ1-3, with 8 bases identical to TRBD1. Germline V gives CDR1 LNHDA, CDR2 SQIVND (reference sequence). After removal of 2 bases from V and 2 bases from J, the junction contained 5 bases not matched to a gene. This CDR3 contains 16 residues. DNA of the CDR3: TGTGCCAGTAGTATAAATGGACAGGGAGCTGGAAACACCATATATTTT. It translates to CASSINGQGAGNTIYF.

CDR3 in DNA: TGTGCCATCAGTGAGGAGGCTCTAGAGCAGTACTTC. This sequence encodes CAISEEALEQYF. This sequence joins TRBV10-3 and TRBJ2-5, with D unresolved. Trimming removed 2 bases at V and 11 bases at J, with 12 bases between. From germline, CDR1 is ENHRY and CDR2 SYGVKD. CDR3 length: 12 amino acids.

The table lists this clone with a few counts. The rearrangement joins TRBV7-2 to TRBJ2-7; TRBD2 might be the D (6 bases). The CDR3 spans 21 residues. Germline CDR1 reads SGHTA; CDR2 reads FQGNSA. The V end was cut by 0 bases, the J end by 0 bases, with 27 bases between. Here the CDR3 reads CASSLALSGGSQRPTSYEQYF. CDR3 DNA sequence: TGTGCCAGCAGCTTAGCCCTAAGCGGAGGGTCCCAAAGGCCTACCTCCTACGAGCAGTACTTC.

The rearrangement uses TRBV5-5 and TRBJ1-1; unclear D gene. V was trimmed by 3 bases and J by 5 bases, leaving 20 bases between them. The CDR3 loop spans 16 amino acids. CDR1 and CDR2 from the germline V gene are SGHKS and YYEKEE (reference sequence). The CDR3 reads CASSYPGEQKRTEAFF. CDR3 nucleotide sequence: TGTGCCAGCAGCTACCCTGGCGAGCAAAAGCGGACTGAAGCTTTCTTT.

On this clone itself: The sample has other DNA sequences that encode this CDR3 too. The chain is built from TRBV6-1 and TRBJ1-4; TRBD1 agrees at 8 bases. J lost 4 bases, V lost 4 bases, and 5 bases had no gene match. There are 15 residues in the CDR3. In germline, CDR1 is MNHNS, CDR2 SASEGT. The CDR3 region is CASSGDRGRNEKLFF. Here the CDR3 DNA reads TGTGCCAGCAGTGGCGACAGGGGACGTAATGAAAAACTGTTTTTT.